This TCR beta chain appears in the sequencing data of a study of blood T cell repertoires in COVID-19. Study-wide background: The samples span acute and convalescent COVID-19 from the United States, Italy and Spain. Nucleic acid was either cDNA or gDNA, and it came from T cells, B-cell-depleted T cells, or PBMCs.

During active infection, Seattle patients enrolled and were then monitored through disease. The CDR3 spans 16 residues. Between the trimmed V and J ends, which lost 0 bases and 4 bases, there was a span of 13 bases. CDR1 LGHNA and CDR2 YNFKEQ come from the germline V gene. As originally analysed: It was from reference gene primer amplification that nucleated cell counts were estimated. TCRdb's copy holds only in-frame clones and misses some; the assay was immunoSEQ multiplex PCR. Clone size and V and J calls were adopted from that table, with D and trimming inferred from the DNA. The sample has roughly 330,000 clones; roughly 87% are singletons.

The sequenced material came from peripheral blood. This sequence originates from a man in his thirties or forties with COVID-19, enrolled during active disease. V gene TRBV4-2 combines with J gene TRBJ1-5; D might be TRBD1 (5 bases). Here the CDR3 DNA reads TGTGCCAGCAGCCAAGAGGTGGGGCAGGGAAATCAGCCCCAGCATTTT. Translating it yields CASSQEVGQGNQPQHF.